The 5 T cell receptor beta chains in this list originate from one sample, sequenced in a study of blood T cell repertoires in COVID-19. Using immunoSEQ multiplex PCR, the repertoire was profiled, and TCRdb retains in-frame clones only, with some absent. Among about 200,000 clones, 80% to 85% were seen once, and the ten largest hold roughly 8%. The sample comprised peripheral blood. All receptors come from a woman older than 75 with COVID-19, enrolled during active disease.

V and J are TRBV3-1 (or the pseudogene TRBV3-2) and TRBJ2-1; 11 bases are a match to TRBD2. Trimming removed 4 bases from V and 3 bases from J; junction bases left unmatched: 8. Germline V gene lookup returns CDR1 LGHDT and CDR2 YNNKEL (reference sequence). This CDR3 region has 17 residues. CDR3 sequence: CASSPRPLAGGYNEQFF. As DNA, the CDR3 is TGTGCCAGCAGCCCCCGTCCCCTAGCGGGGGGCTACAATGAGCAGTTCTTC.

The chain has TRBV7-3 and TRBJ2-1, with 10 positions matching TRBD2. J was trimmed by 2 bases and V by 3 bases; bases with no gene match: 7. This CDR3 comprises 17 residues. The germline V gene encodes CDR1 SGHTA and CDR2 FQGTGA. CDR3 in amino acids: CASSFNIAGGPYNEQFF. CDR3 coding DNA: TGTGCCAGCAGCTTTAACATAGCGGGAGGACCCTACAATGAGCAGTTCTTC.

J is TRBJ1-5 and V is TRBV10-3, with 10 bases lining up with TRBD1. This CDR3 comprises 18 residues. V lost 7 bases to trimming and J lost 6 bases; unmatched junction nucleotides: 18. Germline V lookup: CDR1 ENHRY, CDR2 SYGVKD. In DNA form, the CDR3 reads TGTGCCATCACTCGTCCCGGGACAGGGGCGGGGGATTGTCAGCCCCAGCATTTT. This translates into CAITRPGTGAGDCQPQHF.

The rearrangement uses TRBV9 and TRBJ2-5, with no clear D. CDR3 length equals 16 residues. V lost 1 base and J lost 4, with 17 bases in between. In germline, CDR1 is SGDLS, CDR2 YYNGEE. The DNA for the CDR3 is TGTGCCAGCAGCGTAAAAGCCTCCCTCGCCGGAGAGACCCAGTACTTC. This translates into CASSVKASLAGETQYF.

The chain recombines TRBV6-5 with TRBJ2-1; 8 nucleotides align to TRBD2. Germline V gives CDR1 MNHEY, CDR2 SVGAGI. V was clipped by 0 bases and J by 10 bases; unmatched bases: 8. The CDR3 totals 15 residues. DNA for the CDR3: TGTGCCAGCAGTTACTCGATGGCGGGGGGCCCCGAGCAGTTCTTC. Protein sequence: CASSYSMAGGPEQFF.